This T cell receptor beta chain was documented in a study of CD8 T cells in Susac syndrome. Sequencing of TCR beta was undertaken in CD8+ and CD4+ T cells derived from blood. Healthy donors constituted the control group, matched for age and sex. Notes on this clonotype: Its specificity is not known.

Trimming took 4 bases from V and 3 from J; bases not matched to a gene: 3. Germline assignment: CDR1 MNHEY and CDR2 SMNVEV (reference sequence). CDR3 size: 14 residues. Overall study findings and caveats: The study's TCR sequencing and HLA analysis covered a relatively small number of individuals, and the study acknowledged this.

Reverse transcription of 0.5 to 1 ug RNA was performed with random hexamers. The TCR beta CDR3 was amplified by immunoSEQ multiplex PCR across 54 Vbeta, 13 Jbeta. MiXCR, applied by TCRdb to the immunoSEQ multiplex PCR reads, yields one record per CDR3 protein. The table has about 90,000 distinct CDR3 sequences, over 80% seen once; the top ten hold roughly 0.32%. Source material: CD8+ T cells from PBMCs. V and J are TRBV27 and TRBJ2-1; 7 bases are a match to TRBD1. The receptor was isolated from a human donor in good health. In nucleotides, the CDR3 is TGTGCCAGCAGTTCGACAGGGCACTACAATGAGCAGTTCTTC. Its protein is CASSSTGHYNEQFF.